This T cell receptor (beta chain) comes out of a study of cytomegalovirus exposure and HLA in healthy donors. Study-level background: Approximately 80 million unique TCRs, all from HLA-typed donors, were included in an early release of the data.

A remark on this clone: Its specificity is not known.

Primers: 60 Vbeta forward and 13 Jbeta reverse. Profiling relied on immunoSEQ multiplex PCR, and the TCRdb table lists in-frame clones only, not all of them. Here the sample spans some 88,000 clones, approximately 57% being singletons. Study findings and constraints: A highly shared variant cluster was judged a likely technical artifact.

V shed 5 bases and J 7 bases; nucleotides not matched to a gene: 8. The germline CDR1 and CDR2 sequences are SGHNT and YYREEE (reference sequence). The CDR3 has 14 amino acids. Source material: PBMCs. The sequence came from a woman in her thirties in good health and CMV-seronegative. V and J are TRBV5-4 and TRBJ1-1, with 10 bases aligning to TRBD1. As DNA, the CDR3 is TGTGCCAGCAGGACCGGGACAGGGGTACGTGAAGCTTTCTTT. Protein product: CASRTGTGVREAFF.